This T cell receptor beta chain was found in a study of blood T cells in healthy people across ages. Study-wide points: Researchers report that TCR beta diversity correlated strongly with naive T cell percentage.

PCR was performed a second time for about 7 to 11 cycles using a sample-barcoded 5' primer and a J-beta primer mix. With 12 random nucleotides, a template-switch adaptor tagged each individual cDNA molecule. TCRdb re-called the 5' RACE reads with MiXCR, one entry per CDR3 protein. The sample shows about 780,000 distinct CDR3 sequences, about half of them seen only once. Healthy Russian Caucasian donors spanned ages roughly 6 to 90 years. With each sample, at least 5.5 micrograms of total RNA were extracted. Note on this clonotype: What it binds is not known.

Source material: blood. The clonotype was recovered from a man older than 75 in good health.

CDR3 amino acids: CASSFSTGGGNEQYF. As DNA, the CDR3 is TGTGCCAGCAGCTTTAGTACAGGGGGTGGCAATGAGCAGTACTTC. The V gene is TRBV13, the J gene TRBJ2-5, with 8 bases fitting TRBD1. The CDR3 has 15 amino acids. Trimming at V came to 3 bases and at J to 11 bases, leaving 14 bases not matched to a gene. Per the germline V gene, CDR1 is PRHDT and CDR2 is FYEKMQ (reference sequence).